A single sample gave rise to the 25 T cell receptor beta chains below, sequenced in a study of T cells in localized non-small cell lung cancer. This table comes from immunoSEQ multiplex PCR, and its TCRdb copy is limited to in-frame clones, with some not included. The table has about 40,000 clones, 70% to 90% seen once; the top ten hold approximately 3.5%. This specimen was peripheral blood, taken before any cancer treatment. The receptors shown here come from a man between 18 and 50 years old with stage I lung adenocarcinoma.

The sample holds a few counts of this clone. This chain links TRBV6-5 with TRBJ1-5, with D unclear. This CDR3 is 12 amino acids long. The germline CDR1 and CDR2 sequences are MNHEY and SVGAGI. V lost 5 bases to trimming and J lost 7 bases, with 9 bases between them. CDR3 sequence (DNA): TGTGCCAGCAGTAGTCCGGGCCAGCCCCAGCATTTT. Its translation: CASSSPGQPQHF.

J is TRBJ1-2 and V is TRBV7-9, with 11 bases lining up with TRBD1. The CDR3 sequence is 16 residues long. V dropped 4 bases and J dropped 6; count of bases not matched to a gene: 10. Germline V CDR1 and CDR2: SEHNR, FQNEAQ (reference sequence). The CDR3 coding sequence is TGTGCCAGCAGCTATAACCGGGACAGGGGGGCCAATGGCTACACCTTC. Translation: CASSYNRDRGANGYTF.

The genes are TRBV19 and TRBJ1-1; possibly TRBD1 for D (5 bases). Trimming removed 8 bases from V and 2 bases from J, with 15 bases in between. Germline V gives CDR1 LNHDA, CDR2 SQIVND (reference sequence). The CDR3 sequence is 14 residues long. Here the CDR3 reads CASLPWGTNTEAFF. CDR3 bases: TGTGCCAGTCTTCCGTGGGGGACCAACACTGAAGCTTTCTTT.

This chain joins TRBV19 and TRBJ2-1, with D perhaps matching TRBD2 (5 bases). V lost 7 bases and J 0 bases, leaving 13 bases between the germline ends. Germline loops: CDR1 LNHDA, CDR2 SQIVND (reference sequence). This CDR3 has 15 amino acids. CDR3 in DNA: TGTGCCAGTACCCGGACGGGGAGCTCCTACAATGAGCAGTTCTTC. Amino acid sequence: CASTRTGSSYNEQFF.

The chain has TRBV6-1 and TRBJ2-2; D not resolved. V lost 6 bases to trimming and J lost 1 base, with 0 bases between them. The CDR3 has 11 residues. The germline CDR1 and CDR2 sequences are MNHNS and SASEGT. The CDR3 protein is CASRNTGELFF. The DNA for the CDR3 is TGTGCCAGCAGGAACACCGGGGAGCTGTTTTTT.

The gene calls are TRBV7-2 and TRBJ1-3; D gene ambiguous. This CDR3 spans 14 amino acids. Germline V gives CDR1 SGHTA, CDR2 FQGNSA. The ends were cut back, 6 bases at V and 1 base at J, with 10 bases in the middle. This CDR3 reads CASRNEESGNTIYF. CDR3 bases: TGTGCCAGCAGGAACGAGGAATCTGGAAACACCATATATTTT.

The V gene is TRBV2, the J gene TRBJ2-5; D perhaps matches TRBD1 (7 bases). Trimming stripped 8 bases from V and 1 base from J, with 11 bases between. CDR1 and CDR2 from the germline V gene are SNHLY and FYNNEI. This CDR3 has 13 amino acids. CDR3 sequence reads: CASRRGVQETQYF. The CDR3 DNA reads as TGTGCCAGCCGCAGGGGGGTCCAAGAGACCCAGTACTTC.

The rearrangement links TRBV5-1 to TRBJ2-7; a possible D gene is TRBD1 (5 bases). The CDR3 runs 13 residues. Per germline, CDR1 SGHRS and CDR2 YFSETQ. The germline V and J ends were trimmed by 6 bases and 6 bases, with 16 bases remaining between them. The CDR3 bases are TGCGCCAGCAATCTTGCAGGGTCGCGCGAGCAGTACTTC. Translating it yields CASNLAGSREQYF.

The CDR3: CASTPQGGPRGYTF. The CDR3, as DNA: TGTGCCAGCACCCCACAAGGGGGGCCTCGTGGCTACACCTTC. The J gene is TRBJ1-2, the V gene TRBV6-5, with a tentative D call TRBD1 (6 bases). Trimming took off 7 bases at V and 7 bases at J, with 19 bases between the two ends. The CDR3 is 14 amino acids. From germline, CDR1 is MNHEY and CDR2 SVGAGI.

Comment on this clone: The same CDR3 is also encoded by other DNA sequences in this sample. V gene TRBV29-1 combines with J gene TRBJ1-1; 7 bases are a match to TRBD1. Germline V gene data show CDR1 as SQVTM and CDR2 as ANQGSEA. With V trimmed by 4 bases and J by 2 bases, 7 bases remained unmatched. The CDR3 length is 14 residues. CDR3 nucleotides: TGCAGCGTTGCCGCCGGGACAGCTAACACTGAAGCTTTCTTT. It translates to CSVAAGTANTEAFF.

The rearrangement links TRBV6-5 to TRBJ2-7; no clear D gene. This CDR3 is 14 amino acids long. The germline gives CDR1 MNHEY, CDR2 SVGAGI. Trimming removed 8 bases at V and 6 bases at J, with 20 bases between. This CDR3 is CASGLDGPSGEQYF. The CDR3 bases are TGTGCCAGCGGGCTTGATGGGCCTTCTGGCGAGCAGTACTTC.

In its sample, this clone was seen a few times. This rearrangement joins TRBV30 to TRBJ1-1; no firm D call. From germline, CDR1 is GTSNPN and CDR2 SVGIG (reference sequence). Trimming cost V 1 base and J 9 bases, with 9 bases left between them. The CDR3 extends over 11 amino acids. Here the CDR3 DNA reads TGTGCCTGGAGTGAAGGTCCTAAAGCTTTCTTT. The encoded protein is CAWSEGPKAFF.

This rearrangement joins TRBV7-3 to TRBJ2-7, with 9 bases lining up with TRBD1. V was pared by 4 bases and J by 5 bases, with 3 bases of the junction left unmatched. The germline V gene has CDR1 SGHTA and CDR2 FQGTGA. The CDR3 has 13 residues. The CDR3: CASSSGQGHEQYF. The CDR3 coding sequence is TGTGCCAGCAGCTCGGGACAGGGTCACGAGCAGTACTTC.

This CDR3 reads CASSLQGRGTQYF. CDR3 nucleotide sequence: TGTGCCAGCAGTTTACAGGGAAGGGGGACCCAGTACTTC. The rearrangement links TRBV27 to TRBJ2-5; a possible D gene is TRBD1 (5 bases). Per germline, CDR1 MNHEY and CDR2 SMNVEV (reference sequence). Trimming removed 2 bases at V and 7 bases at J, with 11 bases between. The CDR3 has 13 residues.

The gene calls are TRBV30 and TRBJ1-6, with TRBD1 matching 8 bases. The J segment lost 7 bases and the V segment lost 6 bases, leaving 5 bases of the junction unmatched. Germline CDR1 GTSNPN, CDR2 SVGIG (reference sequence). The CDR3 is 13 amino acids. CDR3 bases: TGTGCCTGCCTCCGGGACAGGAATTCACCCCTCCACTTT. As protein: CACLRDRNSPLHF.

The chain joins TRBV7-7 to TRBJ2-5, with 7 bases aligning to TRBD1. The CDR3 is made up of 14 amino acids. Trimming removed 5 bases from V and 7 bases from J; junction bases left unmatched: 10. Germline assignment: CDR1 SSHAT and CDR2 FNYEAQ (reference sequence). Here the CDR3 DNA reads TGTGCCAGCAGCGTCCGGGACAGATCTGGGACCCAGTACTTC. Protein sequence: CASSVRDRSGTQYF. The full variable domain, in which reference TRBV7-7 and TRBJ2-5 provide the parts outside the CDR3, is GAGVSQSPRYKVTKRGQDVTLRCDPISSHATLYWYQQALGQGPEFLTYFNYEAQPDKSGLPSDRFSAERPEGSISTLTIQRTEQRDSAMYRCASSVRDRSGTQYFGPGTRLLVL.

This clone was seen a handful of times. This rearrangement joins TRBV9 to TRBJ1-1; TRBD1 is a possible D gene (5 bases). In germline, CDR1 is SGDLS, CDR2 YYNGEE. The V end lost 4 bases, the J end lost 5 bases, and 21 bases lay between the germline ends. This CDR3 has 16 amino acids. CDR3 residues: CASSNPTTGGDTEAFF. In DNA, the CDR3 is TGTGCCAGCAGCAACCCAACCACAGGCGGTGATACTGAAGCTTTCTTT.

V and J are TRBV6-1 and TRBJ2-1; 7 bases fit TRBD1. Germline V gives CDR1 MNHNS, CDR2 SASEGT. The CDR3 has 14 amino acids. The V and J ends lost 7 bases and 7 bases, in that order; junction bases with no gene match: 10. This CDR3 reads CASTLRQGQNEQFF. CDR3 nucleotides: TGTGCCAGCACCCTAAGACAGGGTCAAAATGAGCAGTTCTTC.

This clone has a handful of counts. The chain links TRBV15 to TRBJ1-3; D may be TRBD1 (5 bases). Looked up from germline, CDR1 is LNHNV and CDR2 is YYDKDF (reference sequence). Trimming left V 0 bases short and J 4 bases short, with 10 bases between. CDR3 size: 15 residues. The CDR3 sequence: CATSRDRASGNTIYF. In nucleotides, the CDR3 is TGTGCCACCAGCAGAGACAGGGCGTCGGGAAACACCATATATTTT.

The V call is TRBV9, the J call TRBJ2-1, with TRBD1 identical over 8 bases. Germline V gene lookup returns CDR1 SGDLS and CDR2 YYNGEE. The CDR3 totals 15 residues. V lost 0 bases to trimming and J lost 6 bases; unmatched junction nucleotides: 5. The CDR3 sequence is CASSVDNRGFNEQFF. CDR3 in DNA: TGTGCCAGCAGCGTAGATAACAGGGGGTTCAATGAGCAGTTCTTC.

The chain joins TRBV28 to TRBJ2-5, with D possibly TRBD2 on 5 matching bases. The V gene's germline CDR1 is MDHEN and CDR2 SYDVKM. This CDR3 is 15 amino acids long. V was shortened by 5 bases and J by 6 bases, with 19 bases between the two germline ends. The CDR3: CASSPGGELAKTQYF. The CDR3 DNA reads TGTGCCAGCAGTCCGGGTGGGGAGCTTGCAAAGACCCAGTACTTC. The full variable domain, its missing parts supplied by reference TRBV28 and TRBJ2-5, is DVKVTQSSRYLVKRTGEKVFLECVQDMDHENMFWYRQDPGLGLRLIYFSYDVKMKEKGDIPEGYSVSREKKERFSLILESASTNQTSMYLCASSPGGELAKTQYFGPGTRLLVL.

CDR3 sequence reads: CASSYSAGVDEKLFF. The CDR3 nucleotides read TGTGCCAGCAGTTACTCGGCAGGGGTAGATGAAAAACTGTTTTTT. J is TRBJ1-4 and V is TRBV6-5; possibly TRBD1 for D (6 bases). This CDR3 spans 15 amino acids. V lost 0 bases, J lost 6 bases, and 11 bases lay in between. The germline gives CDR1 MNHEY, CDR2 SVGAGI.

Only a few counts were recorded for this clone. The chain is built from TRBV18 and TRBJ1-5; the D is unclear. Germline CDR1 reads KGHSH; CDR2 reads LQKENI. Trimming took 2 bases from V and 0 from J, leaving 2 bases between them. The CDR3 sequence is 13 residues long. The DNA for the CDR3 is TGTGCCAGCTCACCAATTAGCAATCAGCCCCAGCATTTT. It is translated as CASSPISNQPQHF.

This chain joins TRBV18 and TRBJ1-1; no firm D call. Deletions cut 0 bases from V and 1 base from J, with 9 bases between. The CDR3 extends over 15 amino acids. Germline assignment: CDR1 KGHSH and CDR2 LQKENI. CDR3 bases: TGTGCCAGCTCACCACCTAGCACTTCGAACACTGAAGCTTTCTTT. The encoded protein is CASSPPSTSNTEAFF.

CDR3 bases: TGTGCCAGCTCACCACGAGCGCATTCAGAGACCCAGTACTTC. Protein product: CASSPRAHSETQYF. The V call is TRBV18, the J call TRBJ2-5; D not resolved. In germline, CDR1 is KGHSH, CDR2 LQKENI. With 1 base removed from V and 4 bases from J, the gap between germline ends came to 10 bases. The CDR3 runs to 14 residues.